This T cell receptor (delta chain) was identified in a study of γδ T cells in repeated Plasmodium falciparum infection. Study-wide context: Samples were taken at baseline, before some infections, and 21 days after each. Whole-study results and caveats: Vdelta2-negative gammadelta repertoires, largely Vdelta1+, seemingly showed infection-driven waves of new clonal selection.

A word on this clone: Its antigen is not identified. The protein given by TCRdb reflects a much larger clone and differs at residue 22 from this DNA's translation, likely from a read error; the protein shown is the DNA's translation.

Vgamma9/Vdelta2+ and Vdelta2-negative gammadelta T cells were flow-sorted from PBMC for bulk sequencing. CDR1 is TSWWSYY and CDR2 is QGS in the germline V gene. This CDR3 region has 23 residues. Each sorted gammadelta sample had TRG and TRD chains sequenced. TCRdb applied CATT to the multiplex PCR reads for clone calling. The sample has about 48,000 delta-chain clones, approximately 1.5% seen once; the top ten hold roughly 8.6%. The sequence was collected from a pool of human donors (malaria-infected and uninfected, not separated). The J gene is TRDJ2, the V gene TRDV1; 8 bases are a match to TRDD2. The assigned J gene may be wrong: the sequence end matches TRDJ1 better. The sequenced sample was gamma-delta T cells from blood. The CDR3 here is CALGDWGLPKFDWVVPLTAQLIF. In nucleotides, the CDR3 is TGTGCTCTTGGGGACTGGGGCCTTCCTAAATTCGACTGGGTGGTCCCTTTGACAGCACAACTCATCTTT.